This entry lists 2 T cell receptor beta chains sequenced from one sample in a study of T cell changes during pregnancy in multiple sclerosis. Using immunoSEQ multiplex PCR, the repertoire was profiled, and TCRdb retains in-frame clones only, with some absent. The profile covers 40,000 to 50,000 clones, with 90% to 95% appearing a single time and 9.5% to 13% taken by the ten largest. Sequences were derived from CD8+ T cells from peripheral blood mononuclear cells, sampled after pregnancy. The receptors shown here come from a female donor with multiple sclerosis, enrolled in a pregnancy study.

The table lists this clone with a count of one. V gene TRBV7-9 combines with J gene TRBJ2-7, with D uncertain. Germline lookup yields CDR1 SEHNR and CDR2 FQNEAQ (reference sequence). V lost 6 bases to trimming and J lost 5 bases, with 8 bases between them. The CDR3 length is 11 residues. CDR3 in amino acids: CASSFLDEQYF. Here the CDR3 DNA reads TGTGCCAGCAGTTTTTTAGACGAGCAGTACTTC.

The V gene is TRBV5-1, the J gene TRBJ2-3, with 13 bases that match TRBD2. The junction had 10 bases not matched to a gene; V was cut back by 7 bases and J by 2 bases. Germline CDR1 and CDR2: SGHRS and YFSETQ. CDR3 length: 17 residues. The CDR3 coding sequence is TGCGCCAGCGGGCCCACGGGACTAGCGGGGCCCACAGATACGCAGTATTTT. As protein: CASGPTGLAGPTDTQYF.